These T cell receptor beta chains were read from a single sample in a study of blood T cells in healthy people across ages. TCRdb ran MiXCR on the 5' RACE reads and lists one entry per CDR3 protein. This sample carries 1,800,000 or so distinct CDR3 sequences, 39% of them seen once, and the ten largest clones take about 23%. Sequenced sample: blood. Receptors originate from a human donor in good health. The CDR3 runs from the conserved cysteine through the conserved F or W. The order of the fields is J gene, D gene, V gene, CDR3 length, clone size, CDR3 protein, CDR3 DNA. A D gene is named only where the DNA matches it firmly. Size is omitted from some rows. Given values are once, few, many or a class for expanded clones.

j_gene: TRBJ2-1; d_gene: .; v_gene: TRBV29-1; len: 10; abundance: .; CDR3aa: CSAEQETQFF; CDR3nt: TGCAGCGCTGAACAAGAGACCCAGTTCTTC
j_gene: TRBJ2-3; d_gene: TRBD2; v_gene: TRBV25-1; len: 15; abundance: .; CDR3aa: CASSDVAGITDTQYF; CDR3nt: TGTGCCAGCAGTGATGTAGCGGGGATCACAGATACGCAGTATTTT
j_gene: TRBJ2-1; d_gene: TRBD1; v_gene: TRBV4-3; len: 17; abundance: .; CDR3aa: CASSQDQQGAEGDEQFF; CDR3nt: TGCGCCAGCAGCCAAGATCAACAGGGGGCAGAAGGCGATGAGCAGTTCTTC
j_gene: TRBJ2-7; d_gene: .; v_gene: TRBV4-3; len: 16; abundance: .; CDR3aa: CASSQLRSDGPYEQYF; CDR3nt: TGCGCCAGCAGCCAACTGAGATCAGACGGTCCCTACGAGCAGTACTTC
j_gene: TRBJ2-7; d_gene: TRBD1; v_gene: TRBV6-1; len: 16; abundance: .; CDR3aa: CASSERGTGRSYEQYF; CDR3nt: TGTGCCAGCAGTGAAAGGGGGACAGGGAGGTCCTACGAGCAGTACTTC
j_gene: TRBJ2-5; d_gene: .; v_gene: TRBV12-3/TRBV12-4; len: 14; abundance: .; CDR3aa: CASTIRTEGGTQYF; CDR3nt: TGTGCCAGCACCATCAGGACAGAAGGGGGGACCCAGTACTTC
j_gene: TRBJ2-1; d_gene: .; v_gene: TRBV7-2; len: 13; abundance: .; CDR3aa: CASSWGRDGEQFF; CDR3nt: TGTGCCAGCAGCTGGGGACGTGACGGTGAGCAGTTCTTC
j_gene: TRBJ1-2; d_gene: .; v_gene: TRBV5-1; len: 15; abundance: .; CDR3aa: CASSLEAGSNYGYTF; CDR3nt: TGCGCCAGCAGCTTGGAAGCAGGGTCTAACTATGGCTACACCTTC
j_gene: TRBJ1-5; d_gene: .; v_gene: TRBV2; len: 14; abundance: few; CDR3aa: CASKVGVSNQPQHF; CDR3nt: TGTGCCAGCAAGGTTGGGGTGAGCAATCAGCCCCAGCATTTT
j_gene: TRBJ1-2; d_gene: .; v_gene: TRBV9; len: 14; abundance: .; CDR3aa: CASSEGHSNYGYTF; CDR3nt: TGTGCCAGCAGCGAGGGACATTCCAACTATGGCTACACCTTC
j_gene: TRBJ2-1; d_gene: TRBD1; v_gene: TRBV4-3; len: 17; abundance: .; CDR3aa: CASSQGLGTGGNNEQFF; CDR3nt: TGCGCCAGCAGCCAAGGTCTAGGGACAGGGGGTAACAATGAGCAGTTCTTC
j_gene: TRBJ2-7; d_gene: TRBD2; v_gene: TRBV7-2; len: 13; abundance: many; CDR3aa: CASRLGLAYEQYF; CDR3nt: TGTGCCAGCAGACTGGGACTAGCCTACGAGCAGTACTTC
j_gene: TRBJ2-3; d_gene: .; v_gene: TRBV7-2; len: 13; abundance: .; CDR3aa: CASSTLPGDTQYF; CDR3nt: TGTGCCAGCAGCACCCTGCCCGGGGATACGCAGTATTTT
j_gene: TRBJ2-2; d_gene: TRBD2; v_gene: TRBV11-3; len: 18; abundance: .; CDR3aa: CASSLLIMGLAGTGELFF; CDR3nt: TGTGCCAGCAGCTTATTAATTATGGGCTTAGCGGGAACCGGGGAGCTGTTTTTT
j_gene: TRBJ1-2; d_gene: .; v_gene: TRBV12-3/TRBV12-4; len: 12; abundance: .; CDR3aa: CASTVGVYGCTF; CDR3nt: TGTGCCAGCACCGTAGGGGTATATGGCTGCACCTTC
j_gene: TRBJ1-4; d_gene: .; v_gene: TRBV6-5; len: 15; abundance: .; CDR3aa: CASSYSTGRREKLFF; CDR3nt: TGTGCCAGCAGTTACTCGACAGGCCGACGTGAAAAACTGTTTTTT
j_gene: TRBJ2-3; d_gene: TRBD1; v_gene: TRBV28; len: 14; abundance: .; CDR3aa: CAITGQGNTDTQYF; CDR3nt: TGTGCCATTACCGGACAGGGGAACACAGATACGCAGTATTTT
j_gene: TRBJ2-7; d_gene: TRBD1; v_gene: TRBV20-1; len: 15; abundance: .; CDR3aa: CSAHLRDRATYEQYF; CDR3nt: TGCAGTGCCCACCTCCGGGACAGGGCGACCTACGAGCAGTACTTC
j_gene: TRBJ1-2; d_gene: TRBD1; v_gene: TRBV29-1; len: 11; abundance: few; CDR3aa: CSVEGTGRYTF; CDR3nt: TGCAGCGTTGAAGGGACAGGAAGGTACACCTTC
j_gene: TRBJ2-7; d_gene: TRBD1; v_gene: TRBV7-9; len: 14; abundance: few; CDR3aa: CASSLGQGSHEQYF; CDR3nt: TGTGCCAGCAGCTTGGGACAGGGTTCCCACGAGCAGTACTTC
j_gene: TRBJ2-5; d_gene: .; v_gene: TRBV7-2; len: 14; abundance: many; CDR3aa: CASSLGRYQETQYF; CDR3nt: TGTGCCAGCAGCTTAGGACGGTACCAAGAGACCCAGTACTTC
j_gene: TRBJ1-3; d_gene: .; v_gene: TRBV24-1; len: 17; abundance: few; CDR3aa: CATSDSGRLYSGNTIYF; CDR3nt: TGTGCCACCAGTGATAGCGGCCGGCTTTACTCTGGAAACACCATATATTTT
j_gene: TRBJ2-1; d_gene: .; v_gene: TRBV3-1; len: 14; abundance: many; CDR3aa: CASSQGGFYNEQFF; CDR3nt: TGTGCCAGCAGCCAAGGGGGGTTTTACAATGAGCAGTTCTTC
j_gene: TRBJ2-3; d_gene: TRBD1; v_gene: TRBV5-6; len: 15; abundance: few; CDR3aa: CASSLRRQGTDTQYF; CDR3nt: TGTGCCAGCAGCTTGCGGAGACAGGGGACAGATACGCAGTATTTT
j_gene: TRBJ2-7; d_gene: .; v_gene: TRBV7-3; len: 13; abundance: .; CDR3aa: CASSPTEYGEQYF; CDR3nt: TGTGCCAGCAGCCCGACAGAATACGGCGAGCAGTACTTC
j_gene: TRBJ1-6; d_gene: .; v_gene: TRBV7-2; len: 14; abundance: .; CDR3aa: CASSSAEYNSPLHF; CDR3nt: TGTGCCAGCAGCTCTGCGGAGTATAATTCACCCCTCCACTTT
j_gene: TRBJ2-3; d_gene: .; v_gene: TRBV20-1; len: 11; abundance: many; CDR3aa: CSAPQGDTQYF; CDR3nt: TGCAGTGCTCCCCAGGGGGATACGCAGTATTTT
j_gene: TRBJ2-1; d_gene: TRBD2; v_gene: TRBV4-3; len: 19; abundance: few; CDR3aa: CASSQDRPSGTYGYNEQFF; CDR3nt: TGCGCCAGCAGCCAAGATAGGCCTAGCGGGACCTACGGATACAATGAGCAGTTCTTC
j_gene: TRBJ2-1; d_gene: .; v_gene: TRBV5-1; len: 16; abundance: .; CDR3aa: CASSLPHASSYNEQFF; CDR3nt: TGCGCCAGCAGCCTCCCCCACGCATCCTCCTACAATGAGCAGTTCTTC
j_gene: TRBJ1-2; d_gene: .; v_gene: TRBV2; len: 14; abundance: .; CDR3aa: CASRGREAFFGYTF; CDR3nt: .
j_gene: TRBJ2-1; d_gene: .; v_gene: TRBV6-6; len: 14; abundance: few; CDR3aa: CASSSGQIQETQFF; CDR3nt: TGTGCCAGCAGTTCGGGGCAGATCCAAGAGACCCAGTTCTTC
j_gene: TRBJ2-4; d_gene: TRBD2; v_gene: TRBV28; len: 16; abundance: .; CDR3aa: CASSFIVGGAGNIQYF; CDR3nt: TGTGCCAGCAGTTTTATAGTCGGGGGGGCCGGAAACATTCAGTACTTC
j_gene: TRBJ2-7; d_gene: .; v_gene: TRBV2; len: 13; abundance: once; CDR3aa: CASVGYSSYEQYF; CDR3nt: TGTGCCAGCGTCGGTTACAGCTCCTACGAGCAGTACTTC
j_gene: TRBJ1-2; d_gene: TRBD1; v_gene: TRBV29-1; len: 14; abundance: few; CDR3aa: CSVRTGEGNYGYTF; CDR3nt: TGCAGCGTTCGGACAGGGGAAGGAAACTATGGCTACACCTTC
j_gene: TRBJ1-6; d_gene: .; v_gene: TRBV7-2; len: 16; abundance: few; CDR3aa: CASRLRVSGPNSPLHF; CDR3nt: TGTGCCAGCCGCCTTAGAGTATCCGGACCCAATTCACCCCTCCACTTT
j_gene: TRBJ1-2; d_gene: .; v_gene: TRBV6-5; len: 15; abundance: .; CDR3aa: CASSYSRQVGYGYTF; CDR3nt: TGTGCCAGCAGTTACTCGAGGCAGGTTGGCTATGGCTACACCTTC
j_gene: TRBJ2-1; d_gene: TRBD2; v_gene: TRBV4-1; len: 18; abundance: few; CDR3aa: CASSQASGGLLSHNEQFF; CDR3nt: TGCGCCAGCAGCCAAGCTAGCGGGGGCCTCTTGTCTCACAATGAGCAGTTCTTC
j_gene: TRBJ2-5; d_gene: .; v_gene: TRBV4-3; len: 15; abundance: few; CDR3aa: CASSQGPAGVEVQYF; CDR3nt: TGCGCCAGCAGCCAAGGACCGGCTGGGGTAGAGGTGCAGTACTTC
j_gene: TRBJ2-3; d_gene: .; v_gene: TRBV4-3; len: 17; abundance: .; CDR3aa: CASSQGVLGFETDTQYF; CDR3nt: TGCGCCAGCAGCCAAGGAGTATTGGGCTTTGAGACAGATACGCAGTATTTT
j_gene: TRBJ2-7; d_gene: TRBD2; v_gene: TRBV7-3; len: 14; abundance: .; CDR3aa: CASSLTSSGYEQYF; CDR3nt: TGTGCCAGCAGCTTAACATCTAGCGGGTACGAGCAGTACTTC
j_gene: TRBJ1-2; d_gene: TRBD1; v_gene: TRBV7-2; len: 14; abundance: few; CDR3aa: CASSLQGAGYGYTF; CDR3nt: TGTGCCAGCAGCTTGCAGGGGGCTGGCTATGGCTACACCTTC
j_gene: TRBJ2-1; d_gene: .; v_gene: TRBV19; len: 15; abundance: .; CDR3aa: CASSEVGRGYNEQFF; CDR3nt: TGTGCCAGTAGTGAGGTGGGGCGGGGTTACAATGAGCAGTTCTTC
j_gene: TRBJ2-7; d_gene: TRBD1; v_gene: TRBV27; len: 13; abundance: .; CDR3aa: CASGRTGFNEQYF; CDR3nt: TGTGCCAGCGGTCGGACAGGGTTTAACGAGCAGTACTTC
j_gene: TRBJ2-5; d_gene: .; v_gene: TRBV6-2/TRBV6-3; len: 15; abundance: .; CDR3aa: CASSYSLGYQETQYF; CDR3nt: TGTGCCAGCAGTTACTCGCTGGGGTACCAAGAGACCCAGTACTTC
j_gene: TRBJ2-1; d_gene: TRBD2; v_gene: TRBV6-1; len: 15; abundance: .; CDR3aa: CASRGAGGLYNEQFF; CDR3nt: TGTGCCAGCAGGGGAGCGGGGGGGCTCTACAATGAGCAGTTCTTC
j_gene: TRBJ2-1; d_gene: TRBD1; v_gene: TRBV7-2; len: 15; abundance: many; CDR3aa: CASSPRDRGYNEQFF; CDR3nt: TGTGCCAGCAGCCCCCGGGACAGGGGATACAATGAGCAGTTCTTC